This entry features one T cell receptor (beta chain) sequence. Its specific antigen is unknown. Per-base qualities were not stored, and no clone one base away is much larger. The CDR3 regions of human TCRbeta chains were subjected to immunosequencing. The published analysis was carried out like this. Repertoire TCRs were checked for matches against a reference library of SARS-CoV-2-specific TCRs that had been generated using the MIRA antigen-specificity platform. Breadth was defined as the fraction of unique TCRs that were SARS-CoV-2-associated. Depth was defined as the fraction of total T cells that were SARS-CoV-2-associated. Each spike-specific TCR was assigned to its reactive spike region and to a CD4 or CD8 class using the MIRA data. Log10-transformed breadth and depth values were compared by one-way ANOVA with Sidak's multiple comparisons tests. TCRdb took over this immuneACCESS table, retaining in-frame rearrangements with V and J assigned. Such tables are incomplete; in checked studies, under half of the missing clones stem from an unresolved V gene, and the remainder is unexplained. That table supplies the V and J calls and clone size; D and trimming were determined from the DNA. The sample yields roughly 180,000 clones; 85% to 95% were counted once. Of the sample, about 1% is held by the ten largest clones.

Taken with the paper, the label for time point translates to: about 28 days (+/-7) after the second vaccine dose. This specimen's treatment or condition label, interpreted: meningococcal conjugate vaccine given as trial control. Vaccinee samples came from UK trials COV001 and COV002, including a single-blind randomized controlled phase 2/3 trial of AZD1222 (ChAdOx1 nCoV-19) in healthy adults. Trial participant PBMC samples were collected at day 0 and day 28 after the second dose for TCRbeta chain sequencing. The entry originates in a study of T cell responses to AZD1222 COVID-19 vaccine (dated by TCRdb to the early 2020s). With respect to the entire study: TCR sequencing was performed for roughly 240 trial participants, of whom about 200 were given two doses of AZD1222 and around 25 were given two doses of MenACWY control vaccine. Trial participants were enrolled into age subgroups of 18-55, 56-69 and 70-plus years, which contained 148, 28 and 57 TCR-sequenced participants, respectively.

CDR1 and CDR2, per the germline V gene, are SGHTA and FQGNSA. Trimming costs V 2 bases and J 4 bases, and their ends lie 11 bases apart. The cysteine opens and the phenylalanine closes a CDR3 of 14 amino acids. Of the read, only the CDR3 DNA is kept; its 42 bases are in frame from base 1. Beyond this particular receptor, the publication reports: Because no day 14 peak-response samples were available, the repertoires could be characterized only after the peak T cell response. Reportedly, close to half of the unique spike-specific TCRs recognized epitopes lying outside the regions that are mutated in the B.1.351 and B.1.1.7 variants. In the small 56-69-year group, the increase in depth fell short of significance, most likely because of low power. Participants were mostly white British and included more females than males, and it was suggested by the authors that clonal diversity may have been underestimated. After two AZD1222 doses, both the breadth and the depth of spike-specific TCRs were significantly higher than at day 0 and than in MenACWY recipients. Conclusions about previously exposed vaccinees were limited because only six AZD1222 recipients were SARS-CoV-2 seropositive at baseline. CD4 TCRs associated with the vaccine covered the entire spike protein, and the dominant responses were in regions 160-218 and 743-854.

Sequencing was performed on peripheral blood, taken 28 days after the second dose of the MenACWY control vaccine. This receptor chain uses TRBV7-2 and TRBJ2-5; matching of 6 bases hints at TRBD2 as the D gene. This TCR derives from an adult who received the MenACWY meningococcal vaccine as a control. The bases read TGTGCCAGCAGCTTAACGGGAGTGGGAGAGACCCAGTACTTC. Its product reads: CASSLTGVGETQYF.